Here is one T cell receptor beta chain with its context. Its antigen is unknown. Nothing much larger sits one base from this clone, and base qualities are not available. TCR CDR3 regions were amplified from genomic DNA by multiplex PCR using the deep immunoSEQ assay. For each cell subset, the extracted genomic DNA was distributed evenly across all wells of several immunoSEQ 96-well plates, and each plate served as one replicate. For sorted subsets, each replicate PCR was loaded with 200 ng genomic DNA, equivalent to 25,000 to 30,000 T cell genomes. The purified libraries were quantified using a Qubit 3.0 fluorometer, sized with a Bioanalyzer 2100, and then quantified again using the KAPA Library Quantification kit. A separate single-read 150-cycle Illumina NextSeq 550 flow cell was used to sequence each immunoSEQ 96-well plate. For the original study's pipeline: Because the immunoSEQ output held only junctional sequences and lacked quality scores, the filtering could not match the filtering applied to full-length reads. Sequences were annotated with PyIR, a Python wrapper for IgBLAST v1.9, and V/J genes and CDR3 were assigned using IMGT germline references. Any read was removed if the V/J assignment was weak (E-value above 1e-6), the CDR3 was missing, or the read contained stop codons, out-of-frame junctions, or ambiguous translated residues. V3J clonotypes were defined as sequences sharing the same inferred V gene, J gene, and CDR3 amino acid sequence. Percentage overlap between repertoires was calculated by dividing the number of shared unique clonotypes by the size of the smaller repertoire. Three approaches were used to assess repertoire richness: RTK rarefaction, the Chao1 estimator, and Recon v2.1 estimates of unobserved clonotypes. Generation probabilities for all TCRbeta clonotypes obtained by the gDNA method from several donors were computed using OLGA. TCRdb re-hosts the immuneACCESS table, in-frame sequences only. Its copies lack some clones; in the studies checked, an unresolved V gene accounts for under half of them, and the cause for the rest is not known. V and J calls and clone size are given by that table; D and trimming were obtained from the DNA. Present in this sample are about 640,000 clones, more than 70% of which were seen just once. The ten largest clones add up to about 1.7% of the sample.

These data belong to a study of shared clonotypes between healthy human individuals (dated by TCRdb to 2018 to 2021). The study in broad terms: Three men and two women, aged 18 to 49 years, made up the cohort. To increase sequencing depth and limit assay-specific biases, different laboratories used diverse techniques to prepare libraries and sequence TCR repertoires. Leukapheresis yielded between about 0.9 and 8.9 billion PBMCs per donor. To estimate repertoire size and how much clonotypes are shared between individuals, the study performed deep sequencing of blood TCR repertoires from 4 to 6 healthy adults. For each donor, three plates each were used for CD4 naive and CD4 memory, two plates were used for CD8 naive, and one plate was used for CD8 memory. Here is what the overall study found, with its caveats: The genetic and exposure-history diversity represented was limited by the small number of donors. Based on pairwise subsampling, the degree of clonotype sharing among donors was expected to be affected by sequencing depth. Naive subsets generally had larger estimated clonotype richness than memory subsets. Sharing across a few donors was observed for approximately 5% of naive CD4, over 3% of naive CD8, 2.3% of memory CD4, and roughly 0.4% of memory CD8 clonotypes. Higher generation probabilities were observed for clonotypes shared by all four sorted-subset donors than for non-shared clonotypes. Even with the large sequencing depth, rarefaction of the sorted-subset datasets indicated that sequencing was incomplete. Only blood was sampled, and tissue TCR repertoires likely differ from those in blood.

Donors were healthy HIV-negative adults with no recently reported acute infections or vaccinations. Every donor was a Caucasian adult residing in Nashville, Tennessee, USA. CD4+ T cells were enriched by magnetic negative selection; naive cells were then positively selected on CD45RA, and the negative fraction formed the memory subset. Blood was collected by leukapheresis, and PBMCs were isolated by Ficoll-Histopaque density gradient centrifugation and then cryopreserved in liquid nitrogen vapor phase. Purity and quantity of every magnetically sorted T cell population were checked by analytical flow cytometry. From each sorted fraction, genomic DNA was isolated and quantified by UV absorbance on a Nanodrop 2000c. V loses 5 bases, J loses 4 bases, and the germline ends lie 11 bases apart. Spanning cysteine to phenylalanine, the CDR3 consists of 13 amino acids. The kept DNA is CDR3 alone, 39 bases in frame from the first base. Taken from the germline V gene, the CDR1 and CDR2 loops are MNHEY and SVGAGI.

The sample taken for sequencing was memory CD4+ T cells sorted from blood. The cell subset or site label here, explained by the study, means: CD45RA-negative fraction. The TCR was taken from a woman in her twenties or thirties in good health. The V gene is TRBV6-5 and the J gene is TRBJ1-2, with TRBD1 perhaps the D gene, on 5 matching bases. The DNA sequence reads TGTGCCAGCAGTGCTGGGGGAGGCTATGGCTACACCTTC. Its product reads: CASSAGGGYGYTF.